This T cell receptor beta chain was captured in a study of shared T cell receptors in the human thymus. V shed 4 bases and J 5 bases; nucleotides not matched to a gene: 10. Germline-derived CDR1 and CDR2 are MGHRA and YSYEKL. This CDR3 is built from 16 residues. The assay was immunoSEQ multiplex PCR, and TCRdb's table has in-frame clones only and misses some. The top ten clones hold about 0.01% of a sample with hundreds of thousands of clones, over 75% of them seen once. These same records also appear under a second study, on human thymus T cells. That paper notes: Donors were healthy Finnish babies undergoing corrective operations for congenital heart defects. Thymus was obtained from resections taken during corrective heart surgery. Within thymic and blood repertoires, V and J gene usage appeared to be biased. Related research has reported that thymic repertoires overlap highly among unrelated individuals.

This clonotype was sampled from a boy in the first two years of life with a congenital heart defect. The sequencing sample was made of thymocytes. The chain links TRBV4-1 to TRBJ1-2, with 10 bases lining up with TRBD1. Here the CDR3 reads CASSRRDRGPNYGYTF. The CDR3 coding sequence is TGCGCCAGCAGCCGCCGGGACAGGGGACCAAATTATGGCTACACCTTC.